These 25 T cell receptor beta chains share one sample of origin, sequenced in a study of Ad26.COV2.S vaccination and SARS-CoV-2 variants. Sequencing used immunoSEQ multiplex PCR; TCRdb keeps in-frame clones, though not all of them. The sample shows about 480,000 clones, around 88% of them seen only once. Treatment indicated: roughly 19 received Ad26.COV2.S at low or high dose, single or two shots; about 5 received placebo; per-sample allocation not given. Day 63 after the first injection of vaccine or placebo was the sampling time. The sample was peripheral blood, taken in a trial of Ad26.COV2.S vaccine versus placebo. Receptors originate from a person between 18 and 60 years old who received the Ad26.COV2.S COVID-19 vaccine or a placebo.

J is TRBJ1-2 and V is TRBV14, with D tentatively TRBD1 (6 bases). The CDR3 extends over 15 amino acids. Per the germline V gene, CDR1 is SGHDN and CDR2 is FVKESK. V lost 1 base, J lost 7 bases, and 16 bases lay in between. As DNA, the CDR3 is TGTGCCAGCAGCCAAGCTCGGGGGGGGGCGGCTGGCTACACCTTC. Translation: CASSQARGGAAGYTF.

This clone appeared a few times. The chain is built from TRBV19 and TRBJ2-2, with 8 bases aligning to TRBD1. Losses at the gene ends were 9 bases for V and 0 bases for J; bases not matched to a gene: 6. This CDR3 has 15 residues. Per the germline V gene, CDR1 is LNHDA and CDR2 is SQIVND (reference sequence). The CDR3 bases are TGTGCCAGCGGAGGACAGGGCCCGAACACCGGGGAGCTGTTTTTT. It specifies CASGGQGPNTGELFF.

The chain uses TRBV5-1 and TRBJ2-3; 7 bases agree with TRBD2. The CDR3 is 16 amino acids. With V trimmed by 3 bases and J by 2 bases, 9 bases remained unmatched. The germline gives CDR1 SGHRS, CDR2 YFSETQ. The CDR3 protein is CASSSGAGRNTDTQYF. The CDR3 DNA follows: TGCGCCAGCAGCTCGGGAGCGGGAAGAAACACAGATACGCAGTATTTT. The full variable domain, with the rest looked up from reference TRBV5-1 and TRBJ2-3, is KAGVTQTPRYLIKTRGQQVTLSCSPISGHRSVSWYQQTPGQGLQFLFEYFSETQRNKGNFPGRFSGRQFSNSRSEMNVSTLELGDSALYLCASSSGAGRNTDTQYFGPGTRLTVL.

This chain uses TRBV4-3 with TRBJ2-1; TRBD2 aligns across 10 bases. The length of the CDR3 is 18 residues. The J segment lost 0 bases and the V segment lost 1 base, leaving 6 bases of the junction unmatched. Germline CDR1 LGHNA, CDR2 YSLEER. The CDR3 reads CASSQAVSGRGSYNEQFF. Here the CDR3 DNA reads TGCGCCAGCAGCCAAGCAGTAAGCGGGAGGGGCTCCTACAATGAGCAGTTCTTC.

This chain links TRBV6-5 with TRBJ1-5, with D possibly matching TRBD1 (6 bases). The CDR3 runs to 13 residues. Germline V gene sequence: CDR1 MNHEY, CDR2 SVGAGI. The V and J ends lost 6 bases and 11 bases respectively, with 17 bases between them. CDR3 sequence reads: CASSVTSGTSQHF. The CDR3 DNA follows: TGTGCCAGCAGCGTGACTTCCGGGACATCCCAGCATTTT.

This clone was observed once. The CDR3 region is CASSYSGGGHTDTQYF. CDR3 sequence (DNA): TGTGCCAGCAGTTATTCGGGGGGGGGACACACAGATACGCAGTATTTT. V is TRBV6-9 and J is TRBJ2-3, with a weak D call TRBD2 (7 bases). V was pared by 0 bases and J by 2 bases, with 12 bases between. Germline-derived CDR1 and CDR2 are MNHGY and SVAAGI. The length of the CDR3 is 16 residues.

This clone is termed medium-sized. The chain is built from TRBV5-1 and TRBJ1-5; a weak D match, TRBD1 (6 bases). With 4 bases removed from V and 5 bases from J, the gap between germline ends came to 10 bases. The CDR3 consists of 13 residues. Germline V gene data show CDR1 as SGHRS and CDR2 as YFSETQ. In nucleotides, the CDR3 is TGCGCCAGCAGCGCAGAGGGGGATCAGCCCCAGCATTTT. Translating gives CASSAEGDQPQHF.

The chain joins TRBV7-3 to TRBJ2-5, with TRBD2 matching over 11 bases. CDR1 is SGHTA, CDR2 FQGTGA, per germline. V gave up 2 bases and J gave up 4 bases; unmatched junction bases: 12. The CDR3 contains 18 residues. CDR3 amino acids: CASSLGWTSGYYGETQYF. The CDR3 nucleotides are TGTGCCAGCAGCTTAGGCTGGACTAGCGGGTACTATGGAGAGACCCAGTACTTC. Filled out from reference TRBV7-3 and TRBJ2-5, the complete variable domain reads GAGVSQTPSNKVTEKGKYVELRCDPISGHTALYWYRQSLGQGPEFLIYFQGTGAADDSGLPNDRFFAVRPEGSVSTLKIQRTERGDSAVYLCASSLGWTSGYYGETQYFGPGTRLLVL.

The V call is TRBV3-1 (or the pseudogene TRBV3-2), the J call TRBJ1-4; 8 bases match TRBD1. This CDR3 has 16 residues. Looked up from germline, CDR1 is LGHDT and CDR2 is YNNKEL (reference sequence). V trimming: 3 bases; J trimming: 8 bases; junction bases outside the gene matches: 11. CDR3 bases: TGTGCCAGCAGCCATAGTGGCGACAGGGGAAAAGAAAAACTGTTTTTT. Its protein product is CASSHSGDRGKEKLFF.

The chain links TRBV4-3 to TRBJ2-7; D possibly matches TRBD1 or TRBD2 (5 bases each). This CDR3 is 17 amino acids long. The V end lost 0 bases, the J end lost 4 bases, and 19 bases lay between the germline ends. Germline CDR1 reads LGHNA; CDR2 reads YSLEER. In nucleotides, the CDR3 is TGCGCCAGCAGCCAAGATCTAGGGGACCACCCTGGATACGAGCAGTACTTC. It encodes CASSQDLGDHPGYEQYF.

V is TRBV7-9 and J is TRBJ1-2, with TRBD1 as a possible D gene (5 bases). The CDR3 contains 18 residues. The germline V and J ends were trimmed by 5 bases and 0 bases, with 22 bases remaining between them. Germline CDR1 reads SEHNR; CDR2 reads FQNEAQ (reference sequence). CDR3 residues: CASSGSTYGTGANYGYTF. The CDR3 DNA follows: TGTGCCAGCAGCGGCTCCACGTACGGGACTGGTGCTAACTATGGCTACACCTTC.

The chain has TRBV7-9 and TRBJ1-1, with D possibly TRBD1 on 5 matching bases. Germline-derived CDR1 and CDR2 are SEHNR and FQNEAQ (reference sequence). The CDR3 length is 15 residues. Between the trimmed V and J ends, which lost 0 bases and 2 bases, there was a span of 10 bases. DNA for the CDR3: TGTGCCAGCAGCTTAGCGGGGGGAATTAACACTGAAGCTTTCTTT. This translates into CASSLAGGINTEAFF.

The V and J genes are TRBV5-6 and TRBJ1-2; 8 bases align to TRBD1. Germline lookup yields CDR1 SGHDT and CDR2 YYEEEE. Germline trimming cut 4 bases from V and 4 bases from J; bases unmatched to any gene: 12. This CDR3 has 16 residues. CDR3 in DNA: TGTGCCAGCAGCCTGGCGTCTGGGACAGGAACCTATGGCTACACCTTC. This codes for CASSLASGTGTYGYTF.

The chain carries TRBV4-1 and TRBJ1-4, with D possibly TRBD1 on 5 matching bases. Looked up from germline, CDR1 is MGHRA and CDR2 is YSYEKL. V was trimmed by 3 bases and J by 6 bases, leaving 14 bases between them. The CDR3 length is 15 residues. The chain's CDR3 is CASSQNPGSDEKLFF. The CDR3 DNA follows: TGCGCCAGCAGCCAGAACCCAGGGAGTGATGAAAAACTGTTTTTT.

CDR3 in DNA: TGCGCCAGCAGCTTGGAACTGACTTATAATTCACCCCTCCACTTT. Its translation: CASSLELTYNSPLHF. J is TRBJ1-6 and V is TRBV5-1; D not certain. V was pared by 0 bases and J by 4 bases, with 8 bases between. The CDR3 is 15 amino acids. Germline CDR1 SGHRS, CDR2 YFSETQ.

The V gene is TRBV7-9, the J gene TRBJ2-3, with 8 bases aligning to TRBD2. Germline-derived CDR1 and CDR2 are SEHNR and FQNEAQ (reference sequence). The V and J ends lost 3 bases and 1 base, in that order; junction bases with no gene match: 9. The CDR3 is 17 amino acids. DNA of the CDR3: TGTGCCAGCAGCTTGGCCGGGACTAGTCGCGGCACAGATACGCAGTATTTT. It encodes CASSLAGTSRGTDTQYF. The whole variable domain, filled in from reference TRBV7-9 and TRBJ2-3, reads DTGVSQNPRHKITKRGQNVTFRCDPISEHNRLYWYRQTLGQGPEFLTYFQNEAQLEKSRLLSDRFSAERPKGSFSTLEIQRTEQGDSAMYLCASSLAGTSRGTDTQYFGPGTRLTVL.

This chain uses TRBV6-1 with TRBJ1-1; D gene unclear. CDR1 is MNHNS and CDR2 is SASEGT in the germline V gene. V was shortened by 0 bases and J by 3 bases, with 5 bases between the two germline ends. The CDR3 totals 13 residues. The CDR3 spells CASSEAGYTEAFF. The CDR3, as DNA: TGTGCCAGCAGTGAAGCAGGGTACACTGAAGCTTTCTTT.

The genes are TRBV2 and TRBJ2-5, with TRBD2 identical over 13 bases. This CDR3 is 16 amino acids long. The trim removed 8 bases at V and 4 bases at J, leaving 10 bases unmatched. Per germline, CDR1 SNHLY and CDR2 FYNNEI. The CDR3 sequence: CASLLAGGPGRETQYF. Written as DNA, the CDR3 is TGTGCCAGCCTACTAGCGGGAGGGCCGGGGAGAGAGACCCAGTACTTC.

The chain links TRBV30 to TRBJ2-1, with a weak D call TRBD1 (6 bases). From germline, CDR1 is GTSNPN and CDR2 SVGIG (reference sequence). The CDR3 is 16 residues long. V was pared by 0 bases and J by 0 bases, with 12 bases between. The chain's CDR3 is CAWSVQGTSSYNEQFF. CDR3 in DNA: TGTGCCTGGAGTGTACAGGGTACCAGCTCCTACAATGAGCAGTTCTTC. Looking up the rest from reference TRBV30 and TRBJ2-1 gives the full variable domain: SQTIHQWPATLVQPVGSPLSLECTVEGTSNPNLYWYRQAAGRGLQLLFYSVGIGQISSEVPQNLSASRPQDRQFILSSKKLLLSDSGFYLCAWSVQGTSSYNEQFFGPGTRLTVL.

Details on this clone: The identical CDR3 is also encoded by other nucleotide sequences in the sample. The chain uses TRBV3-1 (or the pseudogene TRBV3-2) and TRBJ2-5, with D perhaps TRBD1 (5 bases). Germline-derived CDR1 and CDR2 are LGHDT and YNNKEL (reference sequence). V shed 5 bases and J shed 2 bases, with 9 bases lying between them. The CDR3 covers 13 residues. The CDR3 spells CASSRGSQETQYF. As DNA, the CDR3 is TGTGCCAGCAGCAGGGGTTCACAAGAGACCCAGTACTTC.

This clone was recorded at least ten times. The chain's CDR3 is CASSLQREKLFF. CDR3 coding DNA: TGTGCCAGCAGCTTACAAAGGGAAAAACTGTTTTTT. J is TRBJ1-4 and V is TRBV7-9; D unresolved. This CDR3 comprises 12 residues. Trimming shortened V by 2 bases and J by 8 bases, and 6 bases separated the two germline ends. The germline gives CDR1 SEHNR, CDR2 FQNEAQ (reference sequence). The variable domain in full, with the rest retrieved from reference TRBV7-9 and TRBJ1-4, is DTGVSQNPRHKITKRGQNVTFRCDPISEHNRLYWYRQTLGQGPEFLTYFQNEAQLEKSRLLSDRFSAERPKGSFSTLEIQRTEQGDSAMYLCASSLQREKLFFGSGTQLSVL.

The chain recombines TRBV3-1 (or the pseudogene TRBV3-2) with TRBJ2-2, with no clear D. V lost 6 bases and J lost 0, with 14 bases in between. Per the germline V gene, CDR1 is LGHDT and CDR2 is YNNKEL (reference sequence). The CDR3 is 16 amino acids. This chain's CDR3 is CASRPTVTTNTGELFF. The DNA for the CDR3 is TGTGCCAGCAGACCCACTGTGACAACGAACACCGGGGAGCTGTTTTTT.

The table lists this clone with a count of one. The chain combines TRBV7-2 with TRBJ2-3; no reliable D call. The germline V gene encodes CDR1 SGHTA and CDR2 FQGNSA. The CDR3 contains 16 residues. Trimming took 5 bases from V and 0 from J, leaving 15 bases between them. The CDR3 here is CASSVGRAWSTDTQYF. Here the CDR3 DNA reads TGTGCCAGCAGCGTCGGAAGGGCATGGAGCACAGATACGCAGTATTTT.

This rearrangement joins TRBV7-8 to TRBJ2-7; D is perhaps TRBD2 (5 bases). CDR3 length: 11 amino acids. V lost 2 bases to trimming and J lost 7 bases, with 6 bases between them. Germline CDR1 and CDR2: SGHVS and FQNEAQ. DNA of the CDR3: TGTGCCAGCAGCTTAAGAGGGGAGCAGTACTTC. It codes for CASSLRGEQYF.

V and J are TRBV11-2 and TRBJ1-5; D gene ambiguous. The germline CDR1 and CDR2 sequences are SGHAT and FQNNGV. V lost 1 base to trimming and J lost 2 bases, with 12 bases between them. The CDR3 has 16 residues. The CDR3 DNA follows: TGTGCCAGCAGCTTAGTATGGACGAACCGCAATCAGCCCCAGCATTTT. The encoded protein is CASSLVWTNRNQPQHF.